This T cell receptor (beta chain) was identified in a study of post-analysis software for immune sequencing data. Broader study findings: Patients had higher frequencies than controls of a handful of TRBV segments, including TRBV5-6, TRBV5-1 and TRBV20-1.

Incorporated into the TCR beta cDNA libraries were unique molecular identifiers, which served to reduce PCR and sequencing biases. TCRdb re-analysed the PCR reads in MiXCR, keeping a single row per CDR3 protein. Of under 900,000 distinct CDR3 sequences in the sample, roughly 50% are singletons; the top ten hold about 4.8%. The V end lost 2 bases, the J end lost 8 bases, and 15 bases lay between the germline ends. Looked up from germline, CDR1 is SEHNR and CDR2 is FQNEAQ (reference sequence). This CDR3 contains 14 residues. In the case of this clonotype: No antigen is known for it.

The chain joins TRBV7-9 to TRBJ1-2; D not certain. The clonotype comes from a girl aged 10-17 years with multiple sclerosis. The sample was blood. CDR3 nucleotides: TGTGCCAGCAGCTTAATTGGGGAAAGTTTGGGCTACACCTTC. As protein: CASSLIGESLGYTF.